These 7 T cell receptor beta chains came from one sample sequenced in a study of cytomegalovirus exposure and HLA in healthy donors. 60 Vbeta and 13 Jbeta primers were used in PCR. Assay used: immunoSEQ multiplex PCR; TCRdb lists only in-frame clones, some missing. Of 100,000 to 150,000 clones listed, around 80% are singletons. Sequencing input: PBMCs. Receptors originate from a woman between 50 and 59 years old in good health and CMV-seronegative.

The chain has TRBV5-1 and TRBJ2-2, with D unclear. The CDR3 totals 15 residues. Trimming removed 0 bases from V and 0 bases from J, with 6 bases in between. CDR1 and CDR2 from the germline V gene are SGHRS and YFSETQ. The CDR3 DNA reads as TGCGCCAGCAGCTTGGGGAGCTCGAACACCGGGGAGCTGTTTTTT. Protein sequence: CASSLGSSNTGELFF.

V is TRBV27 and J is TRBJ2-7; 7 nucleotides line up with TRBD1. The CDR3 runs to 14 residues. V lost 4 bases and J lost 2; bases outside the gene matches: 5. Germline V CDR1 and CDR2: MNHEY, SMNVEV (reference sequence). The CDR3 nucleotides read TGTGCCAGCAGTTCCCTCGGGACAGCCTACGAGCAGTACTTC. Translating it yields CASSSLGTAYEQYF.

This clone was counted a single time. The V and J genes are TRBV6-5 and TRBJ1-1, with no clear D. This CDR3 comprises 13 residues. The V end lost 8 bases, the J end lost 1 base, and 11 bases lay between the germline ends. Germline V gives CDR1 MNHEY, CDR2 SVGAGI. The CDR3 loop reads CASGYPGNTEAFF. CDR3 nucleotide sequence: TGTGCCAGCGGATACCCGGGGAACACTGAAGCTTTCTTT.

The sample holds one count of this clone. The V call is TRBV6-6, the J call TRBJ2-1, with TRBD2 as a possible D gene (5 bases). The germline V and J ends were trimmed by 4 bases and 7 bases, with 5 bases remaining between them. There are 11 residues in the CDR3. Germline V gives CDR1 MNHNY, CDR2 SVGAGI (reference sequence). Here the CDR3 reads CASSSGNEQFF. CDR3 coding DNA: TGTGCCAGCAGTTCGGGGAATGAGCAGTTCTTC.

The V gene is TRBV19, the J gene TRBJ2-1, with 7 bases aligning to TRBD2. V gave up 5 bases and J gave up 5 bases; unmatched junction bases: 6. This CDR3 region has 14 residues. Germline CDR1 LNHDA, CDR2 SQIVND (reference sequence). The CDR3 region is CASSEAGTNNEQFF. CDR3 bases: TGTGCCAGTAGTGAAGCGGGAACAAACAATGAGCAGTTCTTC.

The CDR3 DNA reads TGTGCCAGTAGTCCTCAGGGGGTGAACACCGGGGAGCTGTTTTTT. Translating gives CASSPQGVNTGELFF. This chain links TRBV19 with TRBJ2-2, with TRBD1 matching over 7 bases. J gave up 1 base and V 5 bases, and 4 bases lay outside the gene matches. This CDR3 has 15 residues. Germline V CDR1 and CDR2: LNHDA, SQIVND (reference sequence).

V is TRBV12-5 and J is TRBJ1-1; D is perhaps TRBD1 (6 bases). V was clipped by 7 bases and J by 7 bases, with 13 bases between them. Germline V gives CDR1 LGHNT, CDR2 FRNRAP. This CDR3 is built from 12 residues. The CDR3 here is CASALEQGEAFF. The CDR3 DNA reads as TGTGCTAGTGCACTAGAACAGGGTGAAGCTTTCTTT.